These T cell receptor beta chains were read from a single sample in a study of T cells in Graves' hyperthyroidism and ophthalmopathy. TCRdb reanalysed the multiplex PCR reads using MiXCR and keeps one entry per CDR3 protein. Altogether about 400,000 distinct CDR3 sequences are present, around 15% being singletons, with the ten largest covering approximately 27%. What was sequenced was blood. Receptor source: a man in his fifties or sixties with Graves' ophthalmopathy. Each CDR3 is given with its conserved first and last residue. D genes are given only for firm matches. Part of the rows lack a size; the others show once, few, many or a class for expanded clones.

d_gene	j_gene	abundance	v_gene	CDR3nt	CDR3aa
TRBD1	TRBJ2-7	many	TRBV4-1	TGCGCCAGCAGCCCTCGACAGGGTTCTTCCTACGAGCAGTACTTC	CASSPRQGSSYEQYF
TRBD1	TRBJ2-2	NA	TRBV5-1	TGCGCCAGCAGGACAGGGGGAGTAAACACCGGGGAGCTGTTTTTT	CASRTGGVNTGELFF
TRBD1	TRBJ1-3	few	TRBV5-1	TGCGCCAGCAGCCCACTTATCCCAGGGACAGGCGGAAACACCATATATTTT	CASSPLIPGTGGNTIYF
NA	TRBJ1-2	many	TRBV24-1	TGTGCCACCAGTGATTCCTACTTCGGTGGCTACACCTTC	CATSDSYFGGYTF
NA	TRBJ1-6	NA	TRBV6-1	TGTGCCAGCAGTTTCCGGACAAATAATTCACCCCTCCACTTT	CASSFRTNNSPLHF
TRBD1	TRBJ1-4	few	TRBV7-9	TGTGCCAGCAGCTTAGGGGACATAAGACAGGGAGGCGAAAAACTGTTTTTT	CASSLGDIRQGGEKLFF
NA	TRBJ2-7	many	TRBV3-1	TGTGCCAGCAGCCAGGAGTCGAGGGTGCAGTACTTC	CASSQESRVQYF
NA	TRBJ2-5	NA	TRBV29-1	TGCAGCGCAGGCCAAATTCAAGAGACCCAGTACTTC	CSAGQIQETQYF
TRBD1	TRBJ2-1	many	TRBV24-1	TGTGCCACCAGTGATGAGGGGGCTAGCCATGAGCAGTTCTTC	CATSDEGASHEQFF
NA	TRBJ1-4	NA	TRBV6-1	TGTGCCAGCAGGCGGACGCAAGAGAATGAAAAACTGTTTTTT	CASRRTQENEKLFF
NA	TRBJ2-1	many	TRBV4-2	TGTGCCAGCAGCCAAGATCTGGGACCTGAGCAGTTCTTC	CASSQDLGPEQFF
TRBD2	TRBJ2-1	many	TRBV7-2	TGTGCCAGCAGATCCGGGGGGACTAACTACAATGAGCAGTTCTTC	CASRSGGTNYNEQFF
NA	TRBJ1-3	NA	TRBV5-6	TGTGCCAGCAGCATCGGAACGACTGGAAACACCATATATTTT	CASSIGTTGNTIYF
TRBD1	TRBJ2-2	many	TRBV11-2	TGTGCCAGCAGTCGGGACAGGGCTAACACCGGGGAGCTGTTTTTT	CASSRDRANTGELFF
NA	TRBJ2-5	many	TRBV11-2	TGTGCCAGCAGCTTAAGCGGTTATAGTGAGGAGACCCAGTACTTC	CASSLSGYSEETQYF
TRBD1	TRBJ2-7	NA	TRBV7-9	TGTGCCAGCAGCCCACCGGACAGGGGCTACGAGCAGTACTTC	CASSPPDRGYEQYF
NA	TRBJ2-7	few	TRBV29-1	TGCAGCGTTGTAGATAAGAGCTCCTACGAGCAGTACTTC	CSVVDKSSYEQYF
TRBD1	TRBJ1-1	many	TRBV2	TGTGCCAGCAGTGTCGACAGGGACACTGAAGCTTTCTTT	CASSVDRDTEAFF
NA	TRBJ1-5	NA	TRBV19	TGTGCCAGTAGTATAGATATCGGGTATAGCAATCAGCCCCAGCATTTT	CASSIDIGYSNQPQHF
TRBD1	TRBJ1-6	few	TRBV28	TGTGCCAGCAGTTTCCTCGGGACAGCTCATAATTCACCCCTCCACTTT	CASSFLGTAHNSPLHF
NA	TRBJ2-7	few	TRBV20-1	TGCAGTGCTACCAAAGCCAGCGGGTTGCACCACGAGCAGTACTTC	CSATKASGLHHEQYF
NA	TRBJ2-3	few	TRBV10-3	TGTGCCACTAGCGGCACAGATACGCAGTATTTT	CATSGTDTQYF
NA	TRBJ1-1	once	TRBV20-1	TGCAGTGCTAGAATTTCTGGGACGGTGACTGAAGCTTTCTTT	CSARISGTVTEAFF
NA	TRBJ1-1	few	TRBV7-8	TGTGCCAGCAGCTTAGGCTCGCCCGCCGCGGCGGCTTTCTTT	CASSLGSPAAAAFF
NA	TRBJ2-1	many	TRBV3-1	TGTGCCAGCAGCTTCGTCAATGAGCAGTTCTTC	CASSFVNEQFF
TRBD2	TRBJ2-1	many	TRBV2	TGTGCCAGCAGTGTTCGGGAGGGCCGATCTGAGCAGTTCTTC	CASSVREGRSEQFF
NA	TRBJ1-4	few	TRBV12-3/TRBV12-4	TGTGCCAGCAGCCAGTCCAGTGTGGAAAAACTGTTTTTT	CASSQSSVEKLFF
NA	TRBJ2-1	NA	TRBV7-2	TGTGCCAGCAGCTCCTTCGGGACATTATACAATGAGCAGTTCTTC	CASSSFGTLYNEQFF
NA	TRBJ2-7	few	TRBV27	TGTGCCAGCAGTTTCGTTGCTAACTACGAGCAGTACTTC	CASSFVANYEQYF
NA	TRBJ2-1	many	TRBV7-2	TGTGCCAGCAGCTTAGAGGGTTCGCTTTGGCCTGAGCAGTTCTTC	CASSLEGSLWPEQFF
NA	TRBJ1-1	few	TRBV5-1	TGCGCCAGCAGGCGCTCCGGGGGAAACACTGAAGCTTTCTTT	CASRRSGGNTEAFF
NA	TRBJ2-5	many	TRBV20-1	TGCAGTGTGGGGGCAGAGACCCAGTACTTC	CSVGAETQYF
NA	TRBJ1-1	many	TRBV29-1	TGCAGCGTTGAGGCCAGAATGAACACTGAAGCTTTCTTT	CSVEARMNTEAFF
NA	TRBJ2-3	many	TRBV11-3	TGTGCCAGCCTAGGCGCAGATACGCAGTATTTT	CASLGADTQYF
NA	TRBJ2-7	many	TRBV6-1	TGTGCCAGCAGTTCCCTTTCGGGCACCTACGAGCAGTACTTC	CASSSLSGTYEQYF
NA	TRBJ2-6	NA	TRBV7-9	TGTGCCAGCAGCCATCCAGGGACCGGGGCCAACGTCCTGACTTTC	CASSHPGTGANVLTF
NA	TRBJ1-3	few	TRBV15	TGTGCCACCAGCAGAGATCGGGGGACGGGAAACACCATATATTTT	CATSRDRGTGNTIYF
NA	TRBJ1-1	NA	TRBV7-9	TGTGCCAGCAGCTTATCTCCAAGGGTGAACACTGAAGCTTTCTTT	CASSLSPRVNTEAFF
NA	TRBJ2-5	NA	TRBV5-1	TGCGCCAGCAGCCCCCTCCGGACAGTTGAAGAGACCCAGTACTTC	CASSPLRTVEETQYF
NA	TRBJ2-6	few	TRBV5-1	TGCGCCAGCAGCTTGGTCGCTCGAAGCTCTGGGGCCAACGTCCTGACTTTC	CASSLVARSSGANVLTF
TRBD1	TRBJ2-7	few	TRBV30	TGTGCCGGCGGGACAGGTGGATACGAGCAGTACTTC	CAGGTGGYEQYF
TRBD1	TRBJ2-6	NA	TRBV10-3	TGTGCCATCAGGATTACCGGGACAGGGGATTCCTCTGGGGCCAACGTCCTGACTTTC	CAIRITGTGDSSGANVLTF
TRBD2	TRBJ2-7	NA	TRBV14	TGTGCCAGCAGCCAAGGACCCCCAAGCGGGAGTAATTCCTACGAGCAGTACTTC	CASSQGPPSGSNSYEQYF
TRBD2	TRBJ2-1	many	TRBV2	TGTGCCAGCATGTACAGCGGGACCCTTCAATACAATGAGCAGTTCTTC	CASMYSGTLQYNEQFF
NA	TRBJ1-4	many	TRBV3-1	TGTGCCAGCAGCCAAGCAGGGGAAAAACTGTTTTTT	CASSQAGEKLFF
NA	TRBJ2-1	NA	TRBV6-5	TGTGCCAGCAGTTACATTGGTGAGCAGTTCTTC	CASSYIGEQFF
TRBD1	TRBJ1-2	NA	TRBV6-1	TGTGCCAGCAGCCCCGCACCGACAGGGGGCAATGGCTACACCTTC	CASSPAPTGGNGYTF
NA	TRBJ2-3	many	TRBV11-2	TGTGCCAGCAGCCCCGAACCGGGGCCAAATACGCAGTATTTT	CASSPEPGPNTQYF
TRBD1	TRBJ2-7	many	TRBV13	TGTGCCAGCAGCACGGGACAGCCCGGGCGCGAGCAGTACTTC	CASSTGQPGREQYF
NA	TRBJ2-4	NA	TRBV20-1	TGCAGTGCTAGAGGTCTAGCAGTCTTGGCCAAAAACATTCAGTACTTC	CSARGLAVLAKNIQYF
NA	TRBJ2-1	many	TRBV5-4	TGTGCCAGCAGCTGGGGACCGGCAACAAACAATGAGCAGTTCTTC	CASSWGPATNNEQFF